Included here is one TCR beta chain sequence, with context. This clonotype was recorded many times. Its antigen is unknown. Base qualities were left out, and no much larger clone turns up one base away. The data were taken from a study of T cells in Graves' hyperthyroidism and ophthalmopathy (dated by TCRdb to between 2018 and 2020). With respect to the entire study: Peripheral blood samples were taken at the time of initial diagnosis, prior to any treatment. To identify TCR V-J signatures that set the groups apart, the researchers used a discovery cohort of 100 patients, made up of under 45 with Graves' ophthalmopathy and about 60 with stable Graves' hyperthyroidism. In addition, the study compared T-cell repertoires in thyroid tissue and in blood from six Graves' hyperthyroidism patients. For training and testing, the 100 or so patients in the discovery cohort were randomly divided in a 7:3 ratio. After blood sampling, hyperthyroidism patients were treated with methimazole at a starting dose of 30 mg daily, and ophthalmopathy patients were treated with high-dose intravenous methylprednisolone. The paper describes TCR Vbeta CDR3 sequencing of fewer than 150 peripheral blood samples, made up of about 40 ophthalmopathy patients, 70 to 75 hyperthyroidism patients and 17 progressor patients. Prospective prediction of ophthalmopathy was tested in an independent validation cohort of under 20 hyperthyroidism patients and 17 patients who later progressed to ophthalmopathy. On the study overall, not on this receptor specifically: During validation, the model predicted progression to ophthalmopathy a median of roughly 7.1 months ahead of onset, with around 71% sensitivity and 72.22% specificity. Most expanded thyroid clonotypes (frequency above 0.001) were also detected in blood, suggesting blood repertoires may reflect thyroid immune responses. Sample size was not statistically predetermined, and blinding of investigators to group allocation was not performed. A model built on a 13 V-J signature distinguished ophthalmopathy from stable hyperthyroidism, reaching approximately 89% sensitivity and around 81% specificity in cross-validation and 80%/75% in testing.

The TCR beta CDR3 regions were amplified from the RNA transcripts. The first round of RT-PCR for the TCR CDR3 was performed with the HTBI primer set and the Qiagen OneStep RT-PCR kit. A second multiplex PCR round built the libraries, followed by size selection and purification. The libraries were sequenced on an Illumina HiSeq2000 using paired-end 100 bp reads. Concerning the study's data processing: SOAPnuke was used to process the raw data, throwing out any read that contained adapters or uncalled bases, had a mean Phred below 15, or lacked an exact constant-primer or identifier match. High-quality paired reads were merged with COPE v1.2.5, and unique nucleotide sequences were defined as clonotypes. Clonotypes were aligned to IMGT TRBV, TRBD and TRBJ reference segments using MiTCR v1.1. Analysis was restricted to V-J combinations with a frequency above 0.0001, which covered 99.2% of repertoires. A TCS score was defined as the ratio between F50 (clonal expansion) and ExV (chaos), using BLOSUM62-based TCRdist between CDR3 peptides within each V-J. Welch's t-statistics and random forest reduced around 550 V-J features to 10 to 15, which were used in a naive Bayes classifier (R e1071). TCRdb reworked the public reads: Q25 trimming with fastp, MiXCR clone assembly, productive beta chains retained. A single entry per CDR3 protein holds the most common genes and DNA from its merged rows. These V and J calls rely on TCRdb rather than the paper's analysis. This sample is represented by about 610,000 distinct CDR3 sequences; approximately 15% of them were singletons. The top ten clones comprise around 3.5% of the sample.

Ophthalmopathy patients had moderately to severely active disease, Clinical Activity Score of at least 3, NOSPECS grade of at least 4, and duration under 3 months. Exclusion was applied to patients with uncontrolled infections, other autoimmune diseases, pregnancy or lactation. Diagnoses relied on clinical symptoms, serum thyroxine and TRAb, thyroid ultrasound and orbital computed tomography. PBMCs were separated from roughly 10 ml of fresh peripheral blood using Ficoll-Paque density gradient centrifugation. Total RNA was extracted using Trizol reagent, and RNA quality was assessed on an Agilent 2100 Bioanalyzer. The CDR3, from cysteine to phenylalanine, totals 17 residues. Only CDR3 DNA is held: 51 bases, read in frame from base 1. V is pared back by 5 bases and J by 0 bases, with 19 bases lying between the germline termini.

The sequencing sample was made of blood. Rearrangement joined TRBV12-3 or TRBV12-4 to TRBJ1-1; D gene: possibly TRBD1, on 5 matching bases. This sequence originates from a woman in her forties with Graves' ophthalmopathy. This receptor carries the CDR3 CASSAADRAKMNTEAFF. The nucleotides read TGTGCCAGCAGTGCTGCTGACAGAGCCAAAATGAACACTGAAGCTTTCTTT.